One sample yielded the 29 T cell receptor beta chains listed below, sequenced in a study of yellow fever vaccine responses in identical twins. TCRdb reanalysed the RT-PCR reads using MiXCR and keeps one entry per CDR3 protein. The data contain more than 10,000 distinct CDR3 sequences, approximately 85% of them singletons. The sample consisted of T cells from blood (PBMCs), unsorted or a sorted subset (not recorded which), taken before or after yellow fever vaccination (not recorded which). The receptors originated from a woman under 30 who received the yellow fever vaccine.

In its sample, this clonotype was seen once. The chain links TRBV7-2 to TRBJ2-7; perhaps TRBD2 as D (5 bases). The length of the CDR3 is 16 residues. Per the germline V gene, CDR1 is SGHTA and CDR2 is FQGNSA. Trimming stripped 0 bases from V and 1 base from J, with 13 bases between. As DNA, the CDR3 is TGTGCCAGCAGCTTAGCCGGACTCCATTTATCCTACGAGCAGTACTTC. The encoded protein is CASSLAGLHLSYEQYF.

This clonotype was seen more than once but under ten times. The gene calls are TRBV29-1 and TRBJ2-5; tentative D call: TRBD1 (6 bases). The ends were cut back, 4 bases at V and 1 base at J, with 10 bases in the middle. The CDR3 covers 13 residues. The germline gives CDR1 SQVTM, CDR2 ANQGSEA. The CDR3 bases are TGCAGCGTTGTACAGGGTCCCCAAGAGACCCAGTACTTC. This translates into CSVVQGPQETQYF.

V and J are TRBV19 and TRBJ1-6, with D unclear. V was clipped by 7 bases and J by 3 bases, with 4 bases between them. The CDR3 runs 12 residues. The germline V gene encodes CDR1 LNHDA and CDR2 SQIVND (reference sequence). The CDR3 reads CASNSYNSPLHF. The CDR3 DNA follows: TGTGCCAGTAACAGCTATAATTCACCCCTCCACTTT.

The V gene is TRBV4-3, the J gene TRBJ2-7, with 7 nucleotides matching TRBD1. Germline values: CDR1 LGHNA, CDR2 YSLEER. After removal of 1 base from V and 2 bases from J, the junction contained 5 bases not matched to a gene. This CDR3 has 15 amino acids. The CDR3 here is CASSQARGLAYEQYF. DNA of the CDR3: TGCGCCAGCAGCCAAGCGAGGGGGCTAGCCTACGAGCAGTACTTC.

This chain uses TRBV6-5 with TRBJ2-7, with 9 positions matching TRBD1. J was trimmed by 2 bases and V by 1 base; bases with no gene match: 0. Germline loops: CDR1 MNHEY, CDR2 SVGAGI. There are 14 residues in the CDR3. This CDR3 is CASSYWDRAYEQYF. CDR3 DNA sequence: TGTGCCAGCAGTTACTGGGACAGGGCCTACGAGCAGTACTTC.

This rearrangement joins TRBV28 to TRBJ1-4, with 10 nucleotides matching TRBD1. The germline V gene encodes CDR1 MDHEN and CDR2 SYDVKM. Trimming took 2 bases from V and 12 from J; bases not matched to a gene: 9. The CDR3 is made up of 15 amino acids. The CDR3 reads CASSLGSGTGEELFF. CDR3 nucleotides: TGTGCCAGCAGTTTAGGCAGTGGGACAGGGGAGGAACTGTTTTTT.

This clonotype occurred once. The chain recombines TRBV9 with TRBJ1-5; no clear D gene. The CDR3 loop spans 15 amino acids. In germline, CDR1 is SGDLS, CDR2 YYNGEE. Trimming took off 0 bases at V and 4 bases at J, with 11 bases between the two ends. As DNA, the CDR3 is TGTGCCAGCAGCGTAGGACCGTCGGGGAATCAGCCCCAGCATTTT. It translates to CASSVGPSGNQPQHF.

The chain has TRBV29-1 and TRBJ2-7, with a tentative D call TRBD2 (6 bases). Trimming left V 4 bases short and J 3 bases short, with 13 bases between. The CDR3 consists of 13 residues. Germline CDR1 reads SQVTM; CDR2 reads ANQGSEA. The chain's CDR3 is CSVAAGPIYEQYF. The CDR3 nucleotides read TGCAGCGTTGCGGCGGGACCTATCTACGAGCAGTACTTC.

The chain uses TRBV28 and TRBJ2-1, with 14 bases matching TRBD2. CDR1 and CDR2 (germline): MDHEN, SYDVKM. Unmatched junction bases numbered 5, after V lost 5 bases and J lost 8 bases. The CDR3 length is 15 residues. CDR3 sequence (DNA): TGTGCCAGCAGTCGACTAGCGGGGGGGCCCGATGAGCAGTTCTTC. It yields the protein CASSRLAGGPDEQFF.

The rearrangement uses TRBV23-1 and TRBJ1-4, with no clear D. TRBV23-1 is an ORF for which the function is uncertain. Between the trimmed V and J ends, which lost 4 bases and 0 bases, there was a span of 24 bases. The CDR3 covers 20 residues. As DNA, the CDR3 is TGCGCCAGCAGTCTCTCATACCGGGTCCCGAGAGCTCCAACTAATGAAAAACTGTTTTTT. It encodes CASSLSYRVPRAPTNEKLFF.

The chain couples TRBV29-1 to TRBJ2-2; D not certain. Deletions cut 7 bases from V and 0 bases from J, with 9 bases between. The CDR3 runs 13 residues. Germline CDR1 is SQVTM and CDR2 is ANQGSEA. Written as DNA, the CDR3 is TGCAGCGCTACCTCCCCGAACACCGGGGAGCTGTTTTTT. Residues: CSATSPNTGELFF.

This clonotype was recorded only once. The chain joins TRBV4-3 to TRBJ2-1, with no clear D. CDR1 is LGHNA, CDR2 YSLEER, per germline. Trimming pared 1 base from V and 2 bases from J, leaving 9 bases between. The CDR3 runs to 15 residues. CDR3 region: CASSQARSPYNEQFF. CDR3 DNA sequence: TGCGCCAGCAGCCAAGCACGGAGCCCCTACAATGAGCAGTTCTTC.

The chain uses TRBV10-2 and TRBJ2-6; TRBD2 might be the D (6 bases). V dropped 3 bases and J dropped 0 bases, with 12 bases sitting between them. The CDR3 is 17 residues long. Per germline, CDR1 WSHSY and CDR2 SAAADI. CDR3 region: CASSDVGLRSGANVLTF. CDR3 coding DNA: TGCGCCAGCAGTGACGTGGGACTCCGCTCTGGGGCCAACGTCCTGACTTTC.

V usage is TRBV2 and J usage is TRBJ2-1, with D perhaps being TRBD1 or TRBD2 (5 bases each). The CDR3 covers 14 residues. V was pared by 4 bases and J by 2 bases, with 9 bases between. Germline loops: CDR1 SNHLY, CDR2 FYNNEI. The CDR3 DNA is TGTGCCAGCAGTGCTTTGGGGGCCTACAATGAGCAGTTCTTC. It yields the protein CASSALGAYNEQFF.

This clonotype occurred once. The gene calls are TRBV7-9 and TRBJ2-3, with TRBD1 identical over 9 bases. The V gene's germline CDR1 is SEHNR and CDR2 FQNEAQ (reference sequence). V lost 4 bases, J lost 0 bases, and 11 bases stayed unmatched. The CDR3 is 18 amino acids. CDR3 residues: CASSSRDRDPSSTDTQYF. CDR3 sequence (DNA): TGTGCCAGCAGCTCCCGGGACAGGGACCCCTCTAGCACAGATACGCAGTATTTT.

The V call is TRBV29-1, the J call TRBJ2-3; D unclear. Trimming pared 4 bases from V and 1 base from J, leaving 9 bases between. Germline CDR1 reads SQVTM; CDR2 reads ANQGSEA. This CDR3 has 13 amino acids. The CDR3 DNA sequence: TGCAGCGTTGGAAGTTATGGCACAGATACGCAGTATTTT. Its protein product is CSVGSYGTDTQYF.

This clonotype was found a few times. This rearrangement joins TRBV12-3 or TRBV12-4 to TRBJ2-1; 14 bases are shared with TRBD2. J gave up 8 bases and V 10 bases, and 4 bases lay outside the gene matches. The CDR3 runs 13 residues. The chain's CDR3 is CATGLAGGDEQFF. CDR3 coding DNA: TGTGCCACCGGACTAGCGGGAGGCGATGAGCAGTTCTTC.

CDR3 sequence reads: CSVEGRSEYNEQFF. CDR3 sequence (DNA): TGCAGCGTTGAAGGCAGGAGCGAGTACAATGAGCAGTTCTTC. The gene calls are TRBV29-1 and TRBJ2-1; no firm D call. The germline gives CDR1 SQVTM, CDR2 ANQGSEA. The CDR3 loop spans 14 amino acids. V lost 1 base, J lost 4 bases, and 11 bases lay in between.

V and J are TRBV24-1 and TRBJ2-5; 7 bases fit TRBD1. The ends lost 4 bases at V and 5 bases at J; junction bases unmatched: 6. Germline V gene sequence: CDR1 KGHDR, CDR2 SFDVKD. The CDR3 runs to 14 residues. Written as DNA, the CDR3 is TGTGCCACCAGTGACCCCAGGGGGATGGAGACCCAGTACTTC. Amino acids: CATSDPRGMETQYF.

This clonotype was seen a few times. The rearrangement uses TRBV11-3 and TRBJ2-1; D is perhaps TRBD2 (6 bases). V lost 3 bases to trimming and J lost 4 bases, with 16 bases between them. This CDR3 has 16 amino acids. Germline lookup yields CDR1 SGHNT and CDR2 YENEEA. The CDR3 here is CASSFIRENGYNEQFF. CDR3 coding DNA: TGTGCCAGCAGCTTCATCCGGGAGAATGGATACAATGAGCAGTTCTTC.

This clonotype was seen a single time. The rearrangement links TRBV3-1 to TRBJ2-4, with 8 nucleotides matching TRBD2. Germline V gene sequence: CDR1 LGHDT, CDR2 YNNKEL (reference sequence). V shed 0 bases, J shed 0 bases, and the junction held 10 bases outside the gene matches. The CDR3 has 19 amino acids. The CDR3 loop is CASSQEGTSGGGAKNIQYF. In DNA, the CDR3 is TGTGCCAGCAGCCAAGAAGGAACTAGCGGAGGGGGAGCCAAAAACATTCAGTACTTC.

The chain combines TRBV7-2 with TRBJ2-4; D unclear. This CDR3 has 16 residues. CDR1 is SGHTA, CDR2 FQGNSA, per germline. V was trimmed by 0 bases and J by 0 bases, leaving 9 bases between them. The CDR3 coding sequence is TGTGCCAGCAGCTTAGCTGGGCCGGGAGCCAAAAACATTCAGTACTTC. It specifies CASSLAGPGAKNIQYF.

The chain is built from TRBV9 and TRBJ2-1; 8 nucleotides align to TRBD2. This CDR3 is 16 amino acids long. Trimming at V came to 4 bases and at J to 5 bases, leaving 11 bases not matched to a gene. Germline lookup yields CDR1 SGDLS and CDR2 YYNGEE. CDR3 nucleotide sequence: TGTGCCAGCAGCTCCGGACCCGGGACTAGGGACAATGAGCAGTTCTTC. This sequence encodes CASSSGPGTRDNEQFF.

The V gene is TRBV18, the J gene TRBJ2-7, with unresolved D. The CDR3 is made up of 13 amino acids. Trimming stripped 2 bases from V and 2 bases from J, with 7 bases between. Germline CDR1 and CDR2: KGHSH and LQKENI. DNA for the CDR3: TGTGCCAGCTCACCAGCCAGAACCTACGAGCAGTACTTC. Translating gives CASSPARTYEQYF. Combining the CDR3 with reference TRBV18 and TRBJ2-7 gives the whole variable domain NAGVMQNPRHLVRRRGQEARLRCSPMKGHSHVYWYRQLPEEGLKFMVYLQKENIIDESGMPKERFSAEFPKEGPSILRIQQVVRGDSAAYFCASSPARTYEQYFGPGTRLTVT.

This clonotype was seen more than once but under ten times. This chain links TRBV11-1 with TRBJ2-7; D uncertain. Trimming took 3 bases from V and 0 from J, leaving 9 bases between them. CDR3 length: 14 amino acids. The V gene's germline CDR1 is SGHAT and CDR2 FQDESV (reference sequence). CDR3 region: CASSFSRDSYEQYF. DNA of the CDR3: TGTGCCAGCAGCTTCTCTAGGGACTCCTACGAGCAGTACTTC. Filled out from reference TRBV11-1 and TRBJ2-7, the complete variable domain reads EAEVAQSPRYKITEKSQAVAFWCDPISGHATLYWYRQILGQGPELLVQFQDESVVDDSQLPKDRFSAERLKGVDSTLKIQPAELGDSAMYLCASSFSRDSYEQYFGPGTRLTVT.

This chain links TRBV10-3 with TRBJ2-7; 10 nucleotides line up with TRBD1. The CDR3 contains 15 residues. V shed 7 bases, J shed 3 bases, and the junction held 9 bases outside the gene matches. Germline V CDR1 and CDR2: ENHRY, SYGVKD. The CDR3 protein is CAITPDRGLDYEQYF. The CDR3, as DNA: TGTGCCATCACTCCAGACAGGGGGCTTGACTACGAGCAGTACTTC.

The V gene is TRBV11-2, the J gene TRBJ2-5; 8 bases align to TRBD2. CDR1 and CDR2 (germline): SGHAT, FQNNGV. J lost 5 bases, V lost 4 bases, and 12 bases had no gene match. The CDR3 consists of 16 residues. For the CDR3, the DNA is TGTGCCAGCAGCTCTCCTCCGGGGGGGCCTTGGGAGACCCAGTACTTC. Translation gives CASSSPPGGPWETQYF.

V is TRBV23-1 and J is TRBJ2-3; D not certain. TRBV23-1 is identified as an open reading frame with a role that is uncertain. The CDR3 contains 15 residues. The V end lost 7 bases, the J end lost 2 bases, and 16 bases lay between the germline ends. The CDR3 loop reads CASIDLDSLTDTQYF. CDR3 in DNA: TGCGCCAGCATAGATCTAGATAGCCTCACAGATACGCAGTATTTT.

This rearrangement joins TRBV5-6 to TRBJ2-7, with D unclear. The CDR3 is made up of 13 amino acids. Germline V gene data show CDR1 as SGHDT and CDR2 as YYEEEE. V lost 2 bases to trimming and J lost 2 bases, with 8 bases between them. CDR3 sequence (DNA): TGTGCCAGCAGCTTCGGGCAGACCTACGAGCAGTACTTC. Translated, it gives CASSFGQTYEQYF. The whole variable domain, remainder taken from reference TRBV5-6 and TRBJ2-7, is DAGVTQSPTHLIKTRGQQVTLRCSPKSGHDTVSWYQQALGQGPQFIFQYYEEEERQRGNFPDRFSGHQFPNYSSELNVNALLLGDSALYLCASSFGQTYEQYFGPGTRLTVT.